A single sample gave rise to the 16 T cell receptor beta chains below, sequenced in a study of blood T cell repertoires in COVID-19. The method was immunoSEQ multiplex PCR; TCRdb's version includes in-frame clones alone and lacks a portion of them. Of approximately 220,000 clones in the sample, more than 80% were seen once. Sequencing used PBMCs or T cells enriched from blood (not recorded which). All receptors come from a young woman in a cohort exposed to, infected with or recovered from COVID-19 (not recorded which).

The rearrangement links TRBV27 to TRBJ1-5, with a tentative D call TRBD1 (5 bases). Germline lookup yields CDR1 MNHEY and CDR2 SMNVEV (reference sequence). The CDR3 spans 15 residues. Trimming shortened V by 1 base and J by 4 bases, and 11 bases separated the two germline ends. Written as DNA, the CDR3 is TGTGCCAGCAGTTTATGGGTTGGGGGGAATCAGCCCCAGCATTTT. It specifies CASSLWVGGNQPQHF.

Here the CDR3 DNA reads TGTGCCAGCAGTTACTCCGACAGGAACACTGAAGCTTTCTTT. Its translation: CASSYSDRNTEAFF. V usage is TRBV28 and J usage is TRBJ1-1; D might be TRBD1 (5 bases). Germline-derived CDR1 and CDR2 are MDHEN and SYDVKM. Trimming stripped 4 bases from V and 1 base from J, with 10 bases between. CDR3 length: 14 amino acids.

The V and J genes are TRBV11-2 and TRBJ1-6, with 8 bases fitting TRBD1. Germline CDR1 is SGHAT and CDR2 is FQNNGV. V lost 1 base and J lost 15; bases outside the gene matches: 11. The CDR3 loop spans 15 amino acids. The DNA of the CDR3 is TGTGCCAGCAGCTTAGCGGGACAGGCCACCTTCCTCCTCCACTTT. Protein: CASSLAGQATFLLHF.

The genes are TRBV27 and TRBJ1-5; tentative D call: TRBD1 (5 bases). Germline V gene data show CDR1 as MNHEY and CDR2 as SMNVEV (reference sequence). This CDR3 is 13 amino acids long. Trimming took 3 bases from V and 5 from J, leaving 8 bases between them. As DNA, the CDR3 is TGTGCCAGCAGTTTGTCGGGGGATCAGCCCCAGCATTTT. As protein: CASSLSGDQPQHF.

Notes on this clone: The sample has other DNA sequences that encode this CDR3 too. The genes are TRBV4-1 and TRBJ1-5; TRBD1 is a possible D gene (6 bases). With 0 bases removed from V and 0 bases from J, the gap between germline ends came to 15 bases. There are 18 residues in the CDR3. Germline V CDR1 and CDR2: MGHRA, YSYEKL. CDR3 DNA sequence: TGCGCCAGCAGCCAAGAGTTCCGGGGCAGGGGTAGCAATCAGCCCCAGCATTTT. Translation gives CASSQEFRGRGSNQPQHF.

CDR3 bases: TGTGCCAGCAGCGACGGACAGGGAGGCCAGCCCCAGCATTTT. This gives the protein CASSDGQGGQPQHF. This chain connects TRBV9 to TRBJ1-5, with 8 bases that match TRBD1. CDR1 SGDLS and CDR2 YYNGEE come from the germline V gene. V dropped 3 bases and J dropped 7; count of bases not matched to a gene: 6. The CDR3 runs 14 residues.

The chain has TRBV7-9 and TRBJ1-2; the D gene is possibly TRBD1 (5 bases). CDR3 length equals 14 residues. V was cut by 1 base and J by 7 bases, with 13 bases left in between. CDR1 and CDR2 (germline): SEHNR, FQNEAQ (reference sequence). The CDR3 here is CASSLGGSKAGYTF. DNA of the CDR3: TGTGCCAGCAGCTTAGGGGGCTCTAAGGCTGGCTACACCTTC.

The chain is built from TRBV5-5 and TRBJ1-2; 9 bases line up with TRBD1. Germline trimming cut 4 bases from V and 7 bases from J; bases unmatched to any gene: 8. CDR1 and CDR2 from the germline V gene are SGHKS and YYEKEE (reference sequence). The CDR3 has 14 amino acids. The CDR3 DNA sequence: TGTGCCAGCAGCCCCGGACAGGGGAGGGGTGGCTACACCTTC. It is translated as CASSPGQGRGGYTF.

J is TRBJ2-1 and V is TRBV24-1; 7 positions match TRBD1. The CDR3 runs to 15 residues. V lost 4 bases and J lost 3; bases outside the gene matches: 5. Germline lookup yields CDR1 KGHDR and CDR2 SFDVKD. CDR3 in amino acids: CATSDPRGYYNEQFF. CDR3 nucleotides: TGTGCCACCAGTGACCCCAGGGGGTACTACAATGAGCAGTTCTTC.

V and J are TRBV2 and TRBJ2-3; 7 positions match TRBD2. The V segment lost 0 bases and the J segment 0 bases; nucleotides outside the gene matches: 12. Germline CDR1 is SNHLY and CDR2 is FYNNEI. The CDR3 has 19 amino acids. The CDR3 sequence: CASSEALAVRLASTDTQYF. As DNA, the CDR3 is TGTGCCAGCAGTGAAGCGCTAGCGGTCCGACTTGCGAGCACAGATACGCAGTATTTT.

The rearrangement links TRBV6-5 to TRBJ1-1; the match to TRBD1 covers 9 bases. The germline V gene has CDR1 MNHEY and CDR2 SVGAGI. This CDR3 has 15 amino acids. V gave up 5 bases and J gave up 4 bases; unmatched junction bases: 8. CDR3 residues: CASSPWDRAGTEAFF. The CDR3, as DNA: TGTGCCAGCAGTCCCTGGGACAGGGCGGGCACTGAAGCTTTCTTT.

The genes are TRBV5-1 and TRBJ2-7, with a tentative D call TRBD1 (6 bases). V dropped 6 bases and J dropped 3 bases, with 22 bases sitting between them. The CDR3 runs 16 residues. Germline-derived CDR1 and CDR2 are SGHRS and YFSETQ. The chain's CDR3 is CASKQGSPVPNYEQYF. CDR3 DNA sequence: TGCGCCAGCAAACAGGGCTCCCCCGTCCCCAACTACGAGCAGTACTTC. Variable domain in full (rest from reference TRBV5-1 and TRBJ2-7): KAGVTQTPRYLIKTRGQQVTLSCSPISGHRSVSWYQQTPGQGLQFLFEYFSETQRNKGNFPGRFSGRQFSNSRSEMNVSTLELGDSALYLCASKQGSPVPNYEQYFGPGTRLTVT.

The chain combines TRBV7-9 with TRBJ2-3; weak D call: TRBD1 (6 bases). V lost 8 bases to trimming and J lost 9 bases, with 18 bases between them. This CDR3 contains 13 residues. From germline, CDR1 is SEHNR and CDR2 FQNEAQ (reference sequence). As DNA, the CDR3 is TGTGCCAGCCAGGCAGGGGAAGGACGAACGCAGTATTTT. It yields the protein CASQAGEGRTQYF.

The chain has TRBV7-9 and TRBJ2-2; tentative D call: TRBD2 (5 bases). The CDR3 has 15 residues. Germline assignment: CDR1 SEHNR and CDR2 FQNEAQ (reference sequence). V lost 8 bases, J lost 2 bases, and 15 bases lay in between. Here the CDR3 DNA reads TGTGCCAGCCCCCGTCCCGGACTCAACACCGGGGAGCTGTTTTTT. Amino acids: CASPRPGLNTGELFF.

This rearrangement joins TRBV19 to TRBJ1-3, with D possibly TRBD1 on 5 matching bases. This CDR3 is built from 13 residues. The germline gives CDR1 LNHDA, CDR2 SQIVND (reference sequence). V lost 6 bases to trimming and J lost 4 bases, with 10 bases between them. CDR3 region: CASRRDSGNTIYF. The CDR3 DNA sequence: TGTGCCAGTAGGCGGGACTCCGGAAACACCATATATTTT.

The chain combines TRBV7-8 with TRBJ1-2; D not certain. The CDR3 contains 14 residues. The V end lost 0 bases, the J end lost 8 bases, and 13 bases lay between the germline ends. The germline CDR1 and CDR2 sequences are SGHVS and FQNEAQ. The CDR3 region has the DNA TGTGCCAGCAGCTTAGCTCCCAGGATACCGGGCTACACCTTC. Amino acid sequence: CASSLAPRIPGYTF.